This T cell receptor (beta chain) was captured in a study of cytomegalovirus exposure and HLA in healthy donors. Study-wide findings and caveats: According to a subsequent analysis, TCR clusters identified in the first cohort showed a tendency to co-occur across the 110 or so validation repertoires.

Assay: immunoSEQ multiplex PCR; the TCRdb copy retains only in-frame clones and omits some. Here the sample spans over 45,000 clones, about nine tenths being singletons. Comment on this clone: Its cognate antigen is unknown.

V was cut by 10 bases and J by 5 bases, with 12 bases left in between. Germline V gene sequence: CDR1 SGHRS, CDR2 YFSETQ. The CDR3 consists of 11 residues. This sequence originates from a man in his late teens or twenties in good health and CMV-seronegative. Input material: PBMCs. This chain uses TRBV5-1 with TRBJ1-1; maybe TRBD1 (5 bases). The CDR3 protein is CASRGGTEAFF. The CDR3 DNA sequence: TGCGCCTCGCGGGGGGGGACTGAAGCTTTCTTT.